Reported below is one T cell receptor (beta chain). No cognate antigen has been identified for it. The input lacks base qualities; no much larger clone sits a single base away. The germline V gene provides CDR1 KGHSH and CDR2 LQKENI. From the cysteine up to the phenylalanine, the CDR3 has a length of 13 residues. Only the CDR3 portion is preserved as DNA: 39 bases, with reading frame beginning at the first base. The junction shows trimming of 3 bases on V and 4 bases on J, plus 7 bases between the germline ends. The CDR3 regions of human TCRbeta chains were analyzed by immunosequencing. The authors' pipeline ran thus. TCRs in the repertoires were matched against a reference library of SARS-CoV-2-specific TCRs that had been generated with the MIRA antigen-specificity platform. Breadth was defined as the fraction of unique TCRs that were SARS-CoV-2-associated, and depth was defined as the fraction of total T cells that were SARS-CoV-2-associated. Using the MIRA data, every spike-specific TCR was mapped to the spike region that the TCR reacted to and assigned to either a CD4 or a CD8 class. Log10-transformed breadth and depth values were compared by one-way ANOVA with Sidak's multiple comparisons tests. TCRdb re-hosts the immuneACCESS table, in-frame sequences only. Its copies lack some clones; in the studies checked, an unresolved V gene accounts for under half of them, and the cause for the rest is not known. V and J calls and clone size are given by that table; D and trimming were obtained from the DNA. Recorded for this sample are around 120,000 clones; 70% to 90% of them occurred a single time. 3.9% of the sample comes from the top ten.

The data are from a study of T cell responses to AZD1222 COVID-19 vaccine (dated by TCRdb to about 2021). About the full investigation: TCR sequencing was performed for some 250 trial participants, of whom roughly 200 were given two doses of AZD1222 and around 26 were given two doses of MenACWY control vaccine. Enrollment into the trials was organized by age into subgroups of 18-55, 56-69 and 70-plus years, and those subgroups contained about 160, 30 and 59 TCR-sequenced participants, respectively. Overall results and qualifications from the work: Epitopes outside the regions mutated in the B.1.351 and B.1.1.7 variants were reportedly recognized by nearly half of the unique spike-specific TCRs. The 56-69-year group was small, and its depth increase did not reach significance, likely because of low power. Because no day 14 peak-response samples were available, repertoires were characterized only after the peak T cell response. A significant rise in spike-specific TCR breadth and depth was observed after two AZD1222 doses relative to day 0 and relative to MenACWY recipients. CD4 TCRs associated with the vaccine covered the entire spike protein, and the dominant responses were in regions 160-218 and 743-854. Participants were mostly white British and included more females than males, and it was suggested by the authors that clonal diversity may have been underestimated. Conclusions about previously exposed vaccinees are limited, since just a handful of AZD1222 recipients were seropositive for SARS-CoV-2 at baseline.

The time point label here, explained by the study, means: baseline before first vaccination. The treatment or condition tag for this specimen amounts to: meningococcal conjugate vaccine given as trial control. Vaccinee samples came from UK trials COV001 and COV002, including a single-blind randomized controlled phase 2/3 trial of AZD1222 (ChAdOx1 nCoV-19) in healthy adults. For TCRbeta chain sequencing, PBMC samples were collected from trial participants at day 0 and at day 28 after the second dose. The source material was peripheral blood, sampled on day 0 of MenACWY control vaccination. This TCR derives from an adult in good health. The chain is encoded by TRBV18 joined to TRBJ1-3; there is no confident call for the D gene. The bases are TGTGCCAGCTCACCTGGGCCCGGAAACACCATATATTTT. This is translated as CASSPGPGNTIYF.